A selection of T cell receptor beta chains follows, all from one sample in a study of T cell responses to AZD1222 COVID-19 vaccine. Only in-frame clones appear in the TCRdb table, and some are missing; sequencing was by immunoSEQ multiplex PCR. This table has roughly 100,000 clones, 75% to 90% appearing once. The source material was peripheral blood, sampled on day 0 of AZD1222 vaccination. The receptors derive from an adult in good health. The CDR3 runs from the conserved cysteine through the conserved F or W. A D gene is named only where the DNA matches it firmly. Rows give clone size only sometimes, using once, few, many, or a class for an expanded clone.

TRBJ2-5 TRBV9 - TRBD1 CASSPGTGGLTFQETQYF TGTGCCAGCAGCCCCGGGACAGGGGGCCTTACCTTCCAAGAGACCCAGTACTTC
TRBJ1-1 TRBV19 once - CASSHIGETEAFF TGTGCCAGTAGTCACATAGGGGAAACTGAAGCTTTCTTT
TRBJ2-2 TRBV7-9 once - CASSFMDIRRGYTGELFF TGTGCCAGCAGCTTCATGGATATTAGGAGGGGGTATACCGGGGAGCTGTTTTTT
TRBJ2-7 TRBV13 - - CASSLDREQYF TGTGCCAGCAGCTTGGACCGCGAGCAGTACTTC
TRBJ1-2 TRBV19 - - CASSIDRDGNYGYTF TGTGCCAGTAGTATAGATCGGGACGGGAACTATGGCTACACCTTC
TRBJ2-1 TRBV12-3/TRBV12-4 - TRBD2 CASRPSGPNEQFF TGTGCCAGCAGGCCTAGCGGACCCAATGAGCAGTTCTTC
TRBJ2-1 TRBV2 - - CASTFFGGASHNEQFF TGTGCCAGCACCTTCTTTGGGGGGGCCAGCCACAATGAGCAGTTCTTC
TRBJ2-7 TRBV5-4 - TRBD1 CASSAGQGWDEQYF TGTGCCAGCAGCGCGGGACAGGGGTGGGACGAGCAGTACTTC
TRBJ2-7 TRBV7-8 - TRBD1 CASSFGTGLYEQYF TGTGCCAGCAGCTTCGGGACAGGGTTATACGAGCAGTACTTC
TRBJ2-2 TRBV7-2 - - CASRDRGGTNTGELFF TGTGCCAGCAGGGACCGTGGGGGGACGAACACCGGGGAGCTGTTTTTT
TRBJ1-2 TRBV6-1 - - CASSEMAEVNAGGYTF TGTGCCAGCAGTGAGATGGCCGAGGTCAACGCTGGTGGCTACACCTTC
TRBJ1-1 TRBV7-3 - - CASSLRGAGNTEAFF TGTGCCAGCAGCCTTAGGGGGGCAGGGAACACTGAAGCTTTCTTT
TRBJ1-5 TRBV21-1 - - CASSKAFTVDSNQPQHF TGTGCCAGCAGCAAAGCCTTTACCGTCGATAGCAATCAGCCCCAGCATTTT
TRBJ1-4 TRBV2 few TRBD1 CASSDRGGSEKLFF TGTGCCAGCAGTGACAGGGGGGGAAGTGAAAAACTGTTTTTT
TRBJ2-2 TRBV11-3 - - CASSFRSGDTGELFF TGTGCCAGCAGCTTTCGTTCAGGGGACACCGGGGAGCTGTTTTTT
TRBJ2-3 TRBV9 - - CASSNTDTQYF TGTGCCAGCAGCAACACAGATACGCAGTATTTT